This entry lists 9 T cell receptor beta chains sequenced from one sample in a study of shared clonotypes between healthy human individuals. Naive CD8 cells comprised CD45RO-negative, CCR7-positively selected cells, excluding terminally differentiated effector memory CD45RA+ cells. Profiled with immunoSEQ multiplex PCR; TCRdb holds only in-frame clones, not every one. The top ten hold about 1.8% of the sample, which has about 2.1 million clones, approximately 94% seen once. The source material was naive CD8+ T cells from PBMCs. All receptors derive from a man in his late teens or twenties in good health. Some clones in this sample may be carry-over from other donors' samples.

This chain uses TRBV7-9 with TRBJ2-1; 7 bases are shared with TRBD1. Germline CDR1 is SEHNR and CDR2 is FQNEAQ (reference sequence). The CDR3 spans 12 residues. V shed 3 bases and J 11 bases; nucleotides not matched to a gene: 4. CDR3 residues: CASSFGQDKQFF. The DNA for the CDR3 is TGTGCCAGCAGCTTTGGACAGGACAAGCAGTTCTTC.

The chain employs TRBV10-3 and TRBJ2-7, with 7 bases lining up with TRBD1. With 3 bases clipped from V and 5 bases from J, the junction kept 10 bases outside the gene matches. CDR1 is ENHRY, CDR2 SYGVKD, per germline. CDR3 length: 15 residues. The CDR3 loop is CAISDRTGGLDEQYF. Written as DNA, the CDR3 is TGTGCCATCAGTGACCGGACAGGTGGTCTGGACGAGCAGTACTTC.

The chain employs TRBV30 and TRBJ2-1, with D possibly being TRBD1 or TRBD2 (6 bases each). The CDR3 has 15 residues. Trimming took off 5 bases at V and 2 bases at J, with 16 bases between the two ends. Germline V gene data show CDR1 as GTSNPN and CDR2 as SVGIG (reference sequence). CDR3 sequence: CAWDPSGGPYNEQFF. The CDR3 nucleotides read TGTGCCTGGGACCCGTCCGGGGGCCCCTACAATGAGCAGTTCTTC.

The chain joins TRBV7-9 to TRBJ2-1; 16 bases map to TRBD2. CDR3 length: 19 amino acids. In germline, CDR1 is SEHNR, CDR2 FQNEAQ (reference sequence). Unmatched junction bases numbered 18, after V lost 8 bases and J lost 8 bases. CDR3 in DNA: TGTGCCAGCGGAGGGGCGGGACTAGCGGGAGGGCCACTGTTTGATGAGCAGTTCTTC. Its protein product is CASGGAGLAGGPLFDEQFF.

The chain employs TRBV29-1 and TRBJ1-3, with a tentative D call TRBD1 (5 bases). The CDR3 extends over 13 amino acids. CDR1 and CDR2 (germline): SQVTM, ANQGSEA. Trimming removed 7 bases from V and 4 bases from J, with 14 bases in between. DNA for the CDR3: TGCAGCGCGGGGGATAGTATGGGAAACACCATATATTTT. It is translated as CSAGDSMGNTIYF.

As concerns this clone: This specimen includes other DNA sequences encoding the same CDR3. The V call is TRBV5-4, the J call TRBJ2-1; D gene ambiguous. Trimming removed 0 bases at V and 6 bases at J, with 4 bases between. The CDR3 consists of 12 residues. Germline V CDR1 and CDR2: SGHNT, YYREEE (reference sequence). The chain's CDR3 is CASSLAPNEQFF. Written as DNA, the CDR3 is TGTGCCAGCAGCTTGGCGCCCAATGAGCAGTTCTTC.

Points on this clone: Other DNA sequences of this sample code for an identical CDR3. The chain couples TRBV7-9 to TRBJ2-1; TRBD2 matches at 12 bases. The V and J ends lost 5 bases and 4 bases, in that order; junction bases with no gene match: 6. CDR3 length equals 16 residues. Germline V gene sequence: CDR1 SEHNR, CDR2 FQNEAQ (reference sequence). The CDR3 coding sequence is TGTGCCAGCAGCCTGGGACTAGCGGGCGGGTACAATGAGCAGTTCTTC. The encoded protein is CASSLGLAGGYNEQFF.

Notes on this clone: The CDR3 carries no conserved terminal phenylalanine or tryptophan, so it likely arises from a read error. The DNA is left out, because the CDR3 cannot be placed on it with certainty; the CDR3 is given as TCRdb lists it. The genes are TRBV2 and TRBJ1-1. The CDR3 comprises 10 residues, both ends counted. Looked up from germline, CDR1 is SNHLY and CDR2 is FYNNEI. The CDR3 spells CASSDLRQFG.

This rearrangement joins TRBV7-6 to TRBJ2-5; D is perhaps TRBD2 (6 bases). The CDR3 contains 14 residues. Germline loops: CDR1 SGHVS, CDR2 FNYEAQ. V was cut by 4 bases and J by 2 bases, with 11 bases left in between. In DNA, the CDR3 is TGTGCCAGCAGCTCGACTAGACCGCAAGAGACCCAGTACTTC. Translated, it gives CASSSTRPQETQYF.